This record concerns one T cell receptor beta chain sequence. The sample comes from a study of blood T cell repertoires in COVID-19. Whole-study context: T cells, B-cell-depleted T cells, or PBMCs provided the cDNA or gDNA that served as material.

V was pared by 4 bases and J by 6 bases, with 19 bases of the junction left unmatched. This CDR3 spans 19 amino acids. Germline V gene sequence: CDR1 SGDLS, CDR2 YYNGEE. Per the original methods: Cell counts per sample came from amplifying reference gene primers. Repertoires were generated with immunoSEQ multiplex PCR, while TCRdb's copy carries only in-frame clones and drops some. That table gives V, J and clone size, and the DNA gave D and trimming. The profile shows some 110,000 clones, 90% to 95% of them singletons. The sequence came from a human donor in a cohort sampled during active COVID-19. Sequencing used peripheral blood. The chain combines TRBV9 with TRBJ2-7; 13 nucleotides match TRBD2. The CDR3 DNA reads TGTGCCAGCAGCCCGGGACTAGCGGGAAGTAAAAGCGTTTCGGCCGAGCAGTACTTC. This gives the protein CASSPGLAGSKSVSAEQYF.